Each of the 32 T cell receptor beta chains below was sequenced from the same sample in a study of CD8+CD57+ T cells in acquired aplastic anemia listed by TCRdb under 2018. These reads were obtained on an Illumina HiSeq 2000. TCR beta VDJ combination and CDR3 sequence profiling used genomic DNA as the template. TCRdb took the public reads, trimmed them with fastp at Q25, ran MiXCR for clone calling and kept in-frame beta chains. Each record represents a unique CDR3 protein, reported with the most common genes and DNA among its rows. The sample table records 150,000 or so distinct CDR3 sequences; around 48% of these occur just once. Of the sample, 0.85% to 1.2% is held by the ten largest clones. Expansion of CD8+CD57+ cells had been shown by flow cytometry in the patients chosen for sequencing. The specimen was sorted CD4+, CD8+, or CD8+CD57+ T cells (not recorded which) from PBMCs. Receptors originate from a human donor with aplastic anemia.

Worth noting for this clonotype: This sequence may be a read error, since a much larger clone differs from it by one base. CDR3 DNA: TGCAGGGCTGGGCTAGCGGGGGGGGGGAACACAGATACGCAGTATTTT. Translated, it gives CRAGLAGGGNTDTQYF. V gene TRBV20-1 combines with J gene TRBJ2-3; 12 bases agree with TRBD2. Germline assignment: CDR1 DFQATT and CDR2 SNEGSKA (reference sequence). The CDR3 spans 16 residues.

Concerning this clonotype itself: A much larger clone is a single base away; this may be a read error. V usage is TRBV7-2 and J usage is TRBJ1-2; 8 bases are shared with TRBD1. The length of the CDR3 is 14 residues. Germline loops: CDR1 SGHTA, CDR2 FQGNSA. The CDR3 reads CASSSDRGPYGYAF. The CDR3 region has the DNA TGTGCCAGCAGCTCCGACAGGGGCCCCTATGGCTACGCCTTC.

This clonotype was seen more than once but under ten times. The V gene is TRBV5-1, the J gene TRBJ2-1, with TRBD2 identical over 7 bases. J was trimmed by 2 bases and V by 4 bases; bases with no gene match: 9. There are 16 residues in the CDR3. The germline V gene has CDR1 SGHRS and CDR2 YFSETQ. The CDR3 DNA sequence: TGCGCCAGCAGCCTCGACCCTGCGGGGGCCTACAATGAGCAGTTCTTC. Residues: CASSLDPAGAYNEQFF.

This clonotype was seen only a few times. The gene calls are TRBV11-2 and TRBJ2-2, with D unresolved. Deletions cut 0 bases from V and 2 bases from J, with 16 bases between. CDR3 length: 18 residues. Germline assignment: CDR1 SGHAT and CDR2 FQNNGV. CDR3 loop: CASSLEAVFPANTGELFF. In nucleotides, the CDR3 is TGTGCCAGCAGCTTAGAGGCGGTCTTTCCGGCTAACACCGGGGAGCTGTTTTTT.

With respect to this clonotype: Possible read error: a much larger clone is one base away. The genes are TRBV3-1 and TRBJ2-7; 8 bases are a match to TRBD1. Germline V lookup: CDR1 LGHDT, CDR2 YNNKEL (reference sequence). The CDR3 runs to 14 residues. CDR3 protein: CASSRGQDTYGQYF. The CDR3 nucleotides read TGTGCCAGCAGCCGGGGACAGGATACCTACGGGCAGTACTTC.

V gene TRBV7-8 combines with J gene TRBJ1-5; unclear D gene. The CDR3 consists of 13 residues. Germline assignment: CDR1 SGHVS and CDR2 FQNEAQ. The V gene lost 1 base and the J gene lost 5 bases, with 6 bases spanning the gap. In nucleotides, the CDR3 is TGTGCCAGCAGCTTAGTACCCGATCAGCCCCAGCATTTT. Amino acid sequence: CASSLVPDQPQHF.

The V gene is TRBV14, the J gene TRBJ2-7; 8 bases line up with TRBD1. Per germline, CDR1 SGHDN and CDR2 FVKESK. V shed 0 bases and J 1 base; nucleotides not matched to a gene: 2. The CDR3 covers 15 residues. The chain's CDR3 is CASSQEWTGSYEQYF. The CDR3 nucleotides read TGTGCCAGCAGCCAAGAGTGGACAGGGTCCTACGAGCAGTACTTC.

This clonotype was counted at least ten times. The rearrangement joins TRBV5-1 to TRBJ2-5, with unresolved D. The CDR3 is 14 amino acids. The germline V gene encodes CDR1 SGHRS and CDR2 YFSETQ. Trimming shortened V by 1 base and J by 5 bases, and 12 bases separated the two germline ends. The CDR3 bases are TGCGCCAGCAGCTTGTATACGGGTGGGGAGACCCAGTACTTC. Encoded protein: CASSLYTGGETQYF. Full variable domain (outside the CDR3, taken from reference TRBV5-1 and TRBJ2-5): KAGVTQTPRYLIKTRGQQVTLSCSPISGHRSVSWYQQTPGQGLQFLFEYFSETQRNKGNFPGRFSGRQFSNSRSEMNVSTLELGDSALYLCASSLYTGGETQYFGPGTRLLVL.

This chain joins TRBV11-2 and TRBJ2-2; TRBD1 agrees at 10 bases. Germline values: CDR1 SGHAT, CDR2 FQNNGV. This CDR3 has 17 amino acids. Unmatched junction bases numbered 6, after V lost 3 bases and J lost 2 bases. The CDR3 spells CASSFTGTGANTGELFF. Written as DNA, the CDR3 is TGTGCCAGCAGCTTTACGGGGACAGGGGCCAACACCGGGGAGCTGTTTTTT. Together with reference TRBV11-2 and TRBJ2-2, the CDR3 gives the full variable domain: EAGVAQSPRYKIIEKRQSVAFWCNPISGHATLYWYQQILGQGPKLLIQFQNNGVVDDSQLPKDRFSAERLKGVDSTLKIQPAKLEDSAVYLCASSFTGTGANTGELFFGEGSRLTVL.

The chain uses TRBV24-1 and TRBJ2-1, with 12 bases identical to TRBD2. The ends lost 7 bases at V and 8 bases at J; junction bases unmatched: 8. Germline CDR1 reads KGHDR; CDR2 reads SFDVKD. The CDR3 has 15 residues. CDR3 region: CATSTSGLAGHEQFF. CDR3 coding DNA: TGTGCCACCAGCACGTCTGGACTAGCGGGGCATGAGCAGTTCTTC.

The rearrangement links TRBV9 to TRBJ1-2, with 10 bases fitting TRBD1. Germline V gene sequence: CDR1 SGDLS, CDR2 YYNGEE. The trim removed 2 bases at V and 4 bases at J, leaving 5 bases unmatched. CDR3 length: 15 amino acids. CDR3 residues: CASSVATGGVYGYTF. In DNA, the CDR3 is TGTGCCAGCAGCGTTGCGACAGGGGGCGTCTATGGCTACACCTTC.

The CDR3 protein is CASSLAGGVGTDTQYF. CDR3 in DNA: TGCGCCAGCAGCTTGGCGGGGGGCGTCGGCACAGATACGCAGTATTTT. V and J are TRBV5-1 and TRBJ2-3; TRBD2 might be the D (7 bases). The V and J ends lost 0 bases and 1 base respectively, with 12 bases between them. CDR3 length: 16 residues. Germline values: CDR1 SGHRS, CDR2 YFSETQ.

This clonotype has ten or more counts. J is TRBJ2-7 and V is TRBV20-1; possible D gene TRBD1, 6 bases. This CDR3 comprises 12 residues. The V end was cut by 1 base, the J end by 9 bases, with 13 bases between. The V gene's germline CDR1 is DFQATT and CDR2 SNEGSKA (reference sequence). This CDR3 is CSARVRRGGQYF. The DNA of the CDR3 is TGCAGTGCTAGAGTTCGCAGGGGTGGGCAGTACTTC.

The genes are TRBV20-1 and TRBJ1-6; D gene uncertain. V lost 6 bases and J lost 3, with 12 bases in between. The CDR3 runs to 14 residues. Germline CDR1 is DFQATT and CDR2 is SNEGSKA (reference sequence). The CDR3 nucleotides are TGCAGTGCGGGTCAGGAGAGCTATAATTCACCCCTCCACTTT. Its translation is CSAGQESYNSPLHF.

The chain joins TRBV9 to TRBJ2-7; 10 positions match TRBD2. The J call may not be correct, given that the DNA end is closer to TRBJ2-1. CDR1 and CDR2 from the germline V gene are SGDLS and YYNGEE. CDR3 length: 15 amino acids. CDR3 region: CASSVGSGGYNEQFF. CDR3 coding DNA: TGTGCCAGCAGCGTAGGTAGCGGGGGGTACAATGAGCAGTTCTTC.

This clonotype was picked up many times. This chain uses TRBV5-6 with TRBJ2-2; a weak D match, TRBD1 (6 bases). The germline V gene has CDR1 SGHDT and CDR2 YYEEEE. The CDR3 has 12 amino acids. V lost 3 bases, J lost 7 bases, and 7 bases lay in between. CDR3: CASSSGVGELFF. DNA of the CDR3: TGTGCCAGCAGCTCAGGGGTCGGGGAGCTGTTTTTT.

This clonotype was observed at least ten times. V and J are TRBV12-3 or TRBV12-4 and TRBJ2-3, with D uncertain. V was trimmed by 3 bases and J by 6 bases, leaving 7 bases between them. The CDR3 is 12 residues long. The CDR3 nucleotides are TGTGCCAGCAGTTTCGTCTACGATACGCAGTATTTT. It codes for CASSFVYDTQYF.

This clonotype was seen many times. The V call is TRBV10-2, the J call TRBJ2-7, with TRBD2 matching over 11 bases. The V gene end was trimmed by 6 bases and the J gene end by 11 bases; junction bases not matched to a gene: 6. CDR3 length: 12 residues. Germline lookup yields CDR1 WSHSY and CDR2 SAAADI. This chain's CDR3 is CASSPTSGVKYF. CDR3 sequence (DNA): TGCGCCAGCAGCCCGACTAGCGGGGTGAAGTACTTC.

This clonotype was picked up many times. The V call is TRBV5-5, the J call TRBJ2-3; D uncertain. The V end was cut by 3 bases, the J end by 3 bases, with 8 bases between. There are 13 residues in the CDR3. Per germline, CDR1 SGHKS and CDR2 YYEKEE (reference sequence). CDR3 in DNA: TGTGCCAGCAGCTATATAGAGACAGATACGCAGTATTTT. This gives the protein CASSYIETDTQYF.

The chain links TRBV6-2 or TRBV6-3 to TRBJ1-2, with TRBD1 identical over 7 bases. Germline assignment: CDR1 MNHEY and CDR2 SVGEGT. J gave up 3 bases and V 1 base, and 5 bases lay outside the gene matches. This CDR3 spans 15 amino acids. The CDR3 loop reads CASSYLRQGDYGYTF. The CDR3 DNA sequence: TGTGCCAGCAGTTACTTACGACAGGGCGACTATGGCTACACCTTC.

This clonotype showed up just once. The J gene is TRBJ1-2, the V gene TRBV15; 9 bases are a match to TRBD1. The CDR3 is 15 residues long. The V gene end was trimmed by 6 bases and the J gene end by 7 bases; junction bases not matched to a gene: 12. Germline CDR1 is LNHNV and CDR2 is YYDKDF (reference sequence). The CDR3 reads CATSEPGQGYGGYTF. CDR3 nucleotide sequence: TGTGCCACCAGTGAACCGGGACAGGGTTACGGTGGCTACACCTTC. The whole variable domain, remainder taken from reference TRBV15 and TRBJ1-2, is DAMVIQNPRYQVTQFGKPVTLSCSQTLNHNVMYWYQQKSSQAPKLLFHYYDKDFNNEADTPDNFQSRRPNTSFCFLDIRSPGLGDTAMYLCATSEPGQGYGGYTFGSGTRLTVV.

This clonotype showed up many times. This chain uses TRBV7-2 with TRBJ2-5; TRBD2 is a possible D gene (6 bases). From germline, CDR1 is SGHTA and CDR2 FQGNSA. V shed 3 bases and J shed 8 bases, with 16 bases lying between them. The CDR3 contains 14 residues. The CDR3 is CASSLVESAGTQYF. The DNA of the CDR3 is TGTGCCAGCAGCTTGGTAGAGTCGGCGGGAACCCAGTACTTC. Full variable domain (rest looked up from reference TRBV7-2 and TRBJ2-5): GAGVSQSPSNKVTEKGKDVELRCDPISGHTALYWYRQSLGQGLEFLIYFQGNSAPDKSGLPSDRFSAERTGGSVSTLTIQRTQQEDSAVYLCASSLVESAGTQYFGPGTRLLVL.

Only one count was recorded for this clonotype. V is TRBV10-3 and J is TRBJ2-2, with D hard to call. The V end lost 3 bases, the J end lost 7 bases, and 3 bases lay between the germline ends. CDR3 size: 11 residues. Germline CDR1 is ENHRY and CDR2 is SYGVKD. The CDR3 is CAISDIGELFF. The CDR3 DNA follows: TGTGCCATCAGTGATATCGGGGAGCTGTTTTTT.

The genes are TRBV29-1 and TRBJ2-7; 7 bases agree with TRBD2. Germline trimming cut 0 bases from V and 0 bases from J; bases unmatched to any gene: 5. There are 15 residues in the CDR3. CDR1 and CDR2 from the germline V gene are SQVTM and ANQGSEA. CDR3 in DNA: TGCAGCGTTGAAGATCCCAAGCGGGACTCCTACGAGCAGTACTTC. It translates to CSVEDPKRDSYEQYF.

The genes are TRBV27 and TRBJ2-2, with TRBD2 identical over 10 bases. The CDR3 is 14 amino acids. CDR1 is MNHEY, CDR2 SMNVEV, per germline (reference sequence). The V gene end was trimmed by 6 bases and the J gene end by 6 bases; junction bases not matched to a gene: 4. CDR3 coding DNA: TGTGCCAGCAGGACCGGGACTAGCGCCGGGGAGCTGTTTTTT. This translates into CASRTGTSAGELFF.

This clonotype occurred many times. DNA for the CDR3: TGCGCCAGCAGCCATGACCGGGGGACGGTGAACACTGAAGCTTTCTTT. Translating it yields CASSHDRGTVNTEAFF. V usage is TRBV4-3 and J usage is TRBJ1-1; a possible D gene is TRBD1 (5 bases). Germline CDR1 and CDR2: LGHNA and YSLEER. Trimming left V 3 bases short and J 0 bases short, with 14 bases between. The length of the CDR3 is 16 residues.

This clonotype was counted once. This may arise from a read error, as a much more abundant clone is one base away. The gene calls are TRBV5-6 and TRBJ1-2; 9 nucleotides agree with TRBD1. The germline CDR1 and CDR2 sequences are SGHDT and YYEEEE. The CDR3 is 12 residues long. V gave up 7 bases and J gave up 6 bases; unmatched junction bases: 4. The CDR3 sequence: CASGRQGDGYTF. DNA of the CDR3: TGTGCCAGCGGCCGACAGGGGGATGGCTACACCTTC.

This clonotype was observed many times. The chain carries TRBV6-1 and TRBJ2-1, with 7 bases matching TRBD2. Unmatched junction bases numbered 9, after V lost 6 bases and J lost 4 bases. Germline V gene sequence: CDR1 MNHNS, CDR2 SASEGT. The CDR3 covers 15 residues. DNA of the CDR3: TGTGCCAGCAGACCCTTGCGGGGGTTGTACAATGAGCAGTTCTTC. Protein sequence: CASRPLRGLYNEQFF.

The chain is built from TRBV2 and TRBJ1-1; TRBD1 agrees at 8 bases. The CDR3 contains 10 residues. Germline V gives CDR1 SNHLY, CDR2 FYNNEI. J gave up 11 bases and V 9 bases, and 5 bases lay outside the gene matches. The CDR3 DNA is TGTGCCAGTAGGACAGGGATGGCTTTCTTT. Protein product: CASRTGMAFF.

This clonotype showed up just once. The chain is built from TRBV24-1 and TRBJ2-1; TRBD2 matches 10 bases. The CDR3 covers 16 residues. Germline trimming cut 7 bases from V and 6 bases from J; bases unmatched to any gene: 11. Germline V lookup: CDR1 KGHDR, CDR2 SFDVKD. The CDR3 loop reads CATSDPSGGGGNEQFF. The DNA of the CDR3 is TGTGCCACCAGCGATCCTAGCGGGGGAGGGGGCAATGAGCAGTTCTTC.

This clonotype was seen ten or more times. The chain is built from TRBV19 and TRBJ2-2; tentative D call: TRBD2 (7 bases). The ends were cut back, 7 bases at V and 6 bases at J, with 15 bases in the middle. CDR3 length: 14 amino acids. Germline assignment: CDR1 LNHDA and CDR2 SQIVND (reference sequence). The DNA of the CDR3 is TGTGCCAGTAACGGGGGGCGGCTGGCCGGGGAGCTGTTTTTT. It codes for CASNGGRLAGELFF.

This clonotype has more than one count but fewer than ten. The V call is TRBV6-5, the J call TRBJ1-1; perhaps TRBD1 as D (5 bases). Germline V gives CDR1 MNHEY, CDR2 SVGAGI. Trimming removed 0 bases from V and 4 bases from J, with 15 bases in between. The CDR3 consists of 16 residues. In DNA form, the CDR3 reads TGTGCCAGCAGTTACTCGGGAGAAGGTGGGGGCACTGAAGCTTTCTTT. Encoded protein: CASSYSGEGGGTEAFF.